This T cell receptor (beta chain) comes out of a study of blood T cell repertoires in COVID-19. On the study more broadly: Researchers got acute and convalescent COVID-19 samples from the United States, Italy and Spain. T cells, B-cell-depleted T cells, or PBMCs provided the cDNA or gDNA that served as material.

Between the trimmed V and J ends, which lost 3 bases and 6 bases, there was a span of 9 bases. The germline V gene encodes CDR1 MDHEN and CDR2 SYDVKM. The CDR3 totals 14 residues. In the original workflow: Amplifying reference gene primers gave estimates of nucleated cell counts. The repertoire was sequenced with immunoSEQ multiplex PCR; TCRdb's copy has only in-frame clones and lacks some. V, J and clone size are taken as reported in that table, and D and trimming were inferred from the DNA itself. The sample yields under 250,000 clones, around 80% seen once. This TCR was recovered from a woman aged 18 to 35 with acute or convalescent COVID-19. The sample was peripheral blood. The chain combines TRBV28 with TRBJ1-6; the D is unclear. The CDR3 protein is CASSFGQVNSPLHF. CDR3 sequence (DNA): TGTGCCAGCAGTTTCGGTCAGGTTAATTCACCCCTCCACTTT.